This T cell receptor beta chain was obtained from a study of CD8 T cells in Susac syndrome. CDR3 size: 14 residues. V gave up 3 bases and J gave up 10 bases, with 17 bases separating them. Germline CDR1 and CDR2: SGHRS and YFSETQ. The multiple sclerosis controls were treatment-naive patients affected by stable or active relapsing-remitting disease. Reverse transcription of 0.5 to 1 ug RNA was performed with random hexamers. TCRdb fed the immunoSEQ multiplex PCR reads into MiXCR, producing one record per CDR3 protein. There are fewer than 350,000 distinct CDR3 sequences in the sample; under 95% occur only once, and more than 0.06% lies in the top ten.

The sequencing sample was made of CD4+ T cells from PBMCs. This chain uses TRBV5-1 with TRBJ2-1; no clear D gene. This clonotype was obtained from a human donor with multiple sclerosis. The CDR3 spells CASSSDSWAAEQFF. The CDR3 DNA reads as TGCGCCAGCAGCTCCGATTCCTGGGCTGCGGAGCAGTTCTTC.